These T cell receptor beta chains were read from a single sample in a study of vaccination and CD4 T cells after COVID-19. TCRdb processed the PCR reads anew with MiXCR; each CDR3 protein has one entry. Among approximately 17,000 distinct CDR3 sequences listed, roughly half were seen once. Their target antigens are unknown. The specimen was CD4+ T cells from blood, cultured in vitro, collected before SARS-CoV-2 vaccination. The receptors originated from a human donor who had recovered from COVID-19. Both conserved end residues are part of each CDR3. D genes are given only for firm matches. Clone size is stated in some rows and not others, as once, few, many or a class when expanded.

D	J	V	size	CDR3	DNA
.	TRBJ1-6	TRBV2	few	CASSEEEGVVPLHF	TGTGCCAGCAGTGAAGAGGAAGGAGTGGTACCCCTCCACTTT
.	TRBJ2-5	TRBV6-5	few	CASSYSMPGFQETQYF	TGTGCCAGCAGTTACTCGATGCCCGGGTTCCAAGAGACCCAGTACTTC
.	TRBJ2-7	TRBV20-1	.	CSARDITVSGSYEQYF	TGCAGTGCTAGAGATATAACCGTCTCTGGATCCTACGAGCAGTACTTC
.	TRBJ2-3	TRBV11-2	.	CASRSRSNTDTQYF	TGTGCCAGCAGATCACGGTCTAACACAGATACGCAGTATTTT
.	TRBJ2-4	TRBV28	.	CASSPHGLGNIQYF	TGTGCCAGCAGTCCGCATGGCCTGGGAAACATTCAGTACTTT
.	TRBJ1-1	TRBV28	few	CASSTGPTEAFF	TGTGCCAGCAGTACAGGGCCCACTGAAGCTTTCTTT
.	TRBJ1-6	TRBV11-3	.	CASSLAGWGSSYNSPLHF	TGTGCCAGCAGCTTAGCCGGCTGGGGAAGCTCCTATAATTCACCCCTCCACTTT
TRBD1	TRBJ1-1	TRBV2	.	CASSGHRGGGEAFF	TGTGCCAGCAGTGGGCACAGGGGAGGGGGTGAAGCTTTCTTT
TRBD2	TRBJ2-7	TRBV28	few	CASSIVSGLAGGVSYEQYF	TGTGCCAGCAGTATCGTTTCGGGACTAGCGGGAGGCGTCTCCTACGAGCAGTACTTC
TRBD2	TRBJ2-1	TRBV6-1	.	CAIASGLAGVIYNEQFF	TGTGCCATCGCGTCGGGACTAGCGGGAGTAATTTACAATGAGCAGTTCTTC
TRBD1	TRBJ2-3	TRBV6-1	.	CASRRDSGLFGDTQYF	TGTGCCAGCAGACGGGACAGCGGACTTTTTGGAGATACGCAGTATTTT
TRBD1	TRBJ1-2	TRBV27	.	CASSRGQGGYTF	TGTGCCAGCAGCAGGGGGCAGGGTGGCTACACCTTC
TRBD1	TRBJ2-5	TRBV11-3	.	CASSYYRGREETQYF	TGTGCCAGCAGCTACTACAGGGGGCGAGAGGAGACCCAGTACTTC
TRBD2	TRBJ2-7	TRBV6-2/TRBV6-3	.	CASQRTSGGANNYEQYF	TGTGCCAGCCAGAGGACTAGCGGGGGGGCTAATAACTACGAGCAGTACTTC
TRBD1	TRBJ2-7	TRBV27	.	CASSPGQGVVSYEQYF	TGTGCCAGCAGTCCGGGACAGGGAGTGGTCTCCTACGAGCAGTACTTC
TRBD1	TRBJ1-5	TRBV7-6	.	CASSAGQGGQPQHF	TGTGCCAGCAGCGCAGGACAGGGGGGGCAGCCCCAGCATTTT
TRBD1	TRBJ1-1	TRBV20-1	.	CSARLRGTEAFF	TGCAGTGCTCGCCTCAGGGGGACTGAAGCTTTCTTT
.	TRBJ1-1	TRBV10-1	.	CANPVVLEAFF	TGCGCCAACCCGGTGGTCTTAGAAGCTTTCTTT
TRBD1	TRBJ1-5	TRBV6-2/TRBV6-3	few	CASSSIGQGVGQPQHF	TGTGCCAGCAGTTCTATCGGACAGGGGGTGGGTCAGCCCCAGCATTTT
.	TRBJ2-2	TRBV19	.	CASSTLGLDTGELFF	TGTGCCAGTAGTACCTTAGGACTGGACACCGGGGAGCTGTTTTTT
.	TRBJ1-4	TRBV7-2	.	CASSTVAGDEKLFF	TGTGCCAGCAGCACGGTGGCAGGGGATGAAAAACTGTTTTTT
.	TRBJ2-1	TRBV12-3/TRBV12-4	.	CASILRRSGRYNEQFF	TGTGCCAGCATCCTGAGGCGGAGCGGCAGGTACAATGAGCAGTTCTTC
TRBD1	TRBJ2-3	TRBV19	.	CASRTGELVGDTQYF	TGTGCCAGTAGGACAGGGGAATTAGTAGGAGATACGCAGTATTTT
TRBD1	TRBJ1-6	TRBV7-9	.	CASSFLPGQGNSPLHF	TGTGCCAGCAGCTTCTTACCGGGACAGGGTAATTCACCCCTCCACTTT
TRBD1	TRBJ1-1	TRBV6-1	.	CASKPMTGRDTEAFF	TGTGCCAGCAAACCAATGACAGGGAGAGACACTGAAGCTTTCTTT
.	TRBJ1-2	TRBV19	few	CASSPRGNYGYTF	TGTGCCAGTAGTCCCAGGGGAAACTATGGCTACACCTTC
.	TRBJ2-5	TRBV20-1	few	CSARDGRRSDGTQYF	TGCAGTGCTAGAGATGGCCGCCGGTCGGATGGGACCCAGTACTTC
.	TRBJ2-7	TRBV6-1	.	CASSDLGYEQYF	TGTGCCAGCAGTGATCTCGGTTACGAGCAGTACTTC
TRBD1	TRBJ1-5	TRBV2	.	CASSGTGNQPQHF	TGTGCCAGCAGTGGGACAGGGAATCAGCCCCAGCATTTT
.	TRBJ1-2	TRBV12-3/TRBV12-4	few	CASSTGTLANYGYTF	TGTGCCAGCAGTACCGGGACACTTGCTAACTATGGCTACACCTTC
.	TRBJ1-2	TRBV6-1	.	CASRGGSSYGYTF	TGTGCCAGCAGGGGAGGCTCATCTTATGGCTACACCTTC
.	TRBJ1-6	TRBV20-1	.	CSASVTGPNSPLHF	TGCAGTGCTAGCGTTACAGGCCCAAATTCACCCCTCCACTTT
.	TRBJ2-1	TRBV28	once	CASSPVGGLRNEQFF	TGTGCCAGCAGCCCGGTTGGAGGCCTGAGGAATGAGCAGTTCTTC
TRBD1	TRBJ1-6	TRBV6-5	.	CASSYDRGAYNSPLHF	TGTGCCAGCAGCTACGACAGGGGCGCCTATAATTCACCCCTCCACTTT
.	TRBJ1-4	TRBV7-6	.	CASSLGARGNEKLFF	TGTGCCAGCAGCTTAGGGGCCAGGGGTAATGAAAAACTGTTTTTT
TRBD2	TRBJ2-3	TRBV27	.	CASNYGRRSDTQYF	TGTGCCAGCAACTACGGGAGGAGGTCAGATACGCAGTATTTT
.	TRBJ2-2	TRBV6-1	.	CASIHDSYTGELFF	TGTGCCAGCATCCACGACAGCTACACCGGGGAGCTGTTTTTT
.	TRBJ1-5	TRBV20-1	.	CSARARQPVSNQPQHF	TGCAGTGCTCGAGCACGACAGCCGGTTAGCAATCAGCCCCAGCATTTT
.	TRBJ1-3	TRBV28	few	CASEIGQGASGTIYF	TGTGCCAGCGAGATAGGGCAGGGTGCGTCGGGCACCATATATTTT
TRBD2	TRBJ2-1	TRBV20-1	few	CSASPPPGTSGNSYNEQFF	TGCAGTGCTAGCCCTCCCCCCGGGACTAGCGGGAATTCCTACAATGAGCAGTTCTTC
.	TRBJ1-2	TRBV6-5	few	CASSYSGSHYGYTF	TGTGCCAGCAGTTACTCAGGCAGCCACTATGGCTACACCTTC
.	TRBJ1-5	TRBV19	few	CASSKTGGTNQPQHF	TGTGCCAGTAGTAAGACGGGGGGGACCAATCAGCCCCAGCATTTT
TRBD1	TRBJ1-2	TRBV7-2	.	CASSLRTGLNGYTF	TGTGCCAGCAGCTTAAGGACAGGGCTAAATGGCTACACCTTC
TRBD1	TRBJ1-5	TRBV28	.	CASSNRQGPRNQPQHF	TGTGCCAGCAGTAATAGACAGGGGCCTCGCAATCAGCCCCAGCATTTT
TRBD1	TRBJ2-7	TRBV5-1	.	CASSLRGQGTYEQYF	TGCGCCAGCAGCTTGAGGGGACAGGGGACCTACGAGCAGTACTTC
.	TRBJ1-2	TRBV30	.	CAWSVGAAGYTF	TGTGCCTGGAGTGTGGGGGCGGCTGGCTACACCTTC
TRBD2	TRBJ2-5	TRBV20-1	.	CSASRPSGREETQYF	TGCAGTGCTAGTCGGCCTAGCGGGAGGGAAGAGACCCAGTACTTC
TRBD1	TRBJ2-2	TRBV6-1	.	CASSKGQLGTGELFF	TGTGCCAGCAGCAAGGGACAGCTCGGGACCGGGGAGCTGTTTTTT
TRBD1	TRBJ1-2	TRBV7-8	few	CASSAGTVGGYTF	TGTGCCAGCAGCGCCGGGACAGTCGGCGGCTACACCTTC
TRBD2	TRBJ2-5	TRBV6-2/TRBV6-3	.	CASSFLAGDAQETQYF	TGTGCCAGCAGTTTCCTAGCGGGGGATGCCCAAGAGACCCAGTACTTC